This T cell receptor beta chain was sequenced during a study of vaccination and CD4 T cells after COVID-19. About the research overall: Of the convalescent patients, who were SARS-CoV-2 positive by nasal swab PCR, about 10 had mild and one severe disease. The makeup of the convalescents was six males and four females, two of them Hispanic. Study findings and constraints: Convalescent patients displayed a median about 85% of reactive clones emerging only post-vaccination.

As for treatment: approximately nine-day PBMC culture with coronavirus spike peptide pools or control peptides (ViraFEST assay). Of note for this clonotype: What it binds is unknown.

Cultured CD4+ T cells had their DNA profiled by the Oncomine TCR Beta short-read assay. Each CDR3 protein is one row after TCRdb ran MiXCR on the PCR reads. This sample yields roughly 20,000 distinct CDR3 sequences, of which around 45% are seen a single time; 4% to 4.5% belongs to the top ten. This receptor was identified in a human donor who had recovered from COVID-19. Sequenced here: CD4+ T cells from blood, cultured in vitro, sampled before SARS-CoV-2 vaccination.

CDR3 nucleotide sequence: TGTGCCAGCAGTGTAACTGTCACCTTTAGCACAGATACGCAGTATTTT. The encoded protein is CASSVTVTFSTDTQYF. This chain links TRBV6-1 with TRBJ2-3, with D hard to call. From germline, CDR1 is MNHNS and CDR2 SASEGT. Trimming removed 4 bases from V and 0 bases from J, with 14 bases in between. The CDR3 has 16 amino acids.